These 18 T cell receptor beta chains were sequenced from one sample in a study of blood T cell repertoires in COVID-19. TCRdb's table, derived via immunoSEQ multiplex PCR, lists solely in-frame clones and lacks some. The sample lists tens of thousands of clones; roughly 85% were seen once. Specimen: peripheral blood. These TCRs come from a man aged 50-60 years with active or convalescent COVID-19.

The chain recombines TRBV5-1 with TRBJ2-1, with 10 bases aligning to TRBD2. This CDR3 region has 16 residues. V lost 3 bases, J lost 4 bases, and 7 bases stayed unmatched. Germline V gives CDR1 SGHRS, CDR2 YFSETQ. The CDR3 sequence: CASSWGAGGPYNEQFF. DNA for the CDR3: TGCGCCAGCAGCTGGGGAGCGGGAGGGCCATACAATGAGCAGTTCTTC.

V usage is TRBV12-3 or TRBV12-4 and J usage is TRBJ2-7; D is possibly TRBD2 (5 bases). V was trimmed by 7 bases and J by 0 bases, leaving 10 bases between them. This CDR3 has 13 amino acids. The CDR3 here is CASTGLDSYEQYF. CDR3 bases: TGTGCCAGCACCGGACTTGACTCCTACGAGCAGTACTTC.

This chain uses TRBV19 with TRBJ2-7; TRBD2 might be the D (6 bases). Trimming removed 3 bases at V and 0 bases at J, with 9 bases between. CDR1 is LNHDA and CDR2 is SQIVND in the germline V gene (reference sequence). The CDR3 runs to 14 residues. In DNA, the CDR3 is TGTGCCAGTAGTATGGGAGGTGACTCCTACGAGCAGTACTTC. It is translated as CASSMGGDSYEQYF.

The rearrangement links TRBV10-3 to TRBJ2-3; D may be TRBD1 (6 bases). This CDR3 contains 15 residues. Germline V gives CDR1 ENHRY, CDR2 SYGVKD. V gave up 0 bases and J gave up 4 bases, with 11 bases separating them. This chain's CDR3 is CAISESARGADTQYF. In DNA, the CDR3 is TGTGCCATCAGTGAGTCTGCCAGGGGAGCAGATACGCAGTATTTT.

The chain is built from TRBV4-3 and TRBJ2-3; TRBD2 matches 7 bases. Germline V gives CDR1 LGHNA, CDR2 YSLEER. After removal of 4 bases from V and 4 bases from J, the junction contained 11 bases not matched to a gene. The CDR3 runs 16 residues. DNA of the CDR3: TGCGCCAGCAGCCCGCAAGGCAGCGGGGTGGCAGATACGCAGTATTTT. Its translation is CASSPQGSGVADTQYF.

The chain is built from TRBV14 and TRBJ1-2; D might be TRBD1 (5 bases). Germline CDR1 reads SGHDN; CDR2 reads FVKESK. V gave up 0 bases and J gave up 2 bases, with 13 bases separating them. The CDR3 is made up of 16 amino acids. As DNA, the CDR3 is TGTGCCAGCAGCCAAGATTGGGGGGTTCCGAACTATGGCTACACCTTC. Its protein product is CASSQDWGVPNYGYTF. The variable domain in full, with the rest retrieved from reference TRBV14 and TRBJ1-2, is EAGVTQFPSHSVIEKGQTVTLRCDPISGHDNLYWYRRVMGKEIKFLLHFVKESKQDESGMPNNRFLAERTGGTYSTLKVQPAELEDSGVYFCASSQDWGVPNYGYTFGSGTRLTVV.

This sequence joins TRBV5-1 and TRBJ1-6; 7 bases align to TRBD1. The length of the CDR3 is 15 residues. Germline V gene data show CDR1 as SGHRS and CDR2 as YFSETQ. The junction had 4 bases not matched to a gene; V was cut back by 0 bases and J by 7 bases. The CDR3 loop is CASSLGPTGNSPLHF. The CDR3 nucleotides are TGCGCCAGCAGCTTGGGACCGACAGGGAATTCACCCCTCCACTTT.

The V and J genes are TRBV9 and TRBJ1-3; 10 bases align to TRBD1. Trimming removed 3 bases from V and 15 bases from J; junction bases left unmatched: 21. The length of the CDR3 is 17 residues. Looked up from germline, CDR1 is SGDLS and CDR2 is YYNGEE. The DNA for the CDR3 is TGTGCCAGCAGCGCCAGCTTGGGGGGGACAGGGGCCCTCCCGACATATTTT. Translated: CASSASLGGTGALPTYF.

The rearrangement joins TRBV5-4 to TRBJ2-7; a possible D gene is TRBD1 (6 bases). The CDR3 runs to 11 residues. V shed 5 bases and J shed 5 bases, with 8 bases lying between them. CDR1 is SGHNT, CDR2 YYREEE, per germline (reference sequence). CDR3 residues: CASSTGNEQYF. As DNA, the CDR3 is TGTGCCAGCAGTACAGGGAACGAGCAGTACTTC.

This clone was seen a handful of times. The genes are TRBV5-5 and TRBJ1-4; D gene ambiguous. This CDR3 is built from 15 residues. The germline V and J ends were trimmed by 4 bases and 3 bases, with 13 bases remaining between them. Germline V gives CDR1 SGHKS, CDR2 YYEKEE (reference sequence). CDR3 sequence: CASSRATGSNEKLFF. The CDR3 DNA is TGTGCCAGCAGCAGAGCTACGGGGTCTAATGAAAAACTGTTTTTT.

The chain joins TRBV5-4 to TRBJ2-7; 10 bases align to TRBD2. J gave up 5 bases and V 1 base, and 3 bases lay outside the gene matches. This CDR3 has 14 residues. Per germline, CDR1 SGHNT and CDR2 YYREEE (reference sequence). The DNA for the CDR3 is TGTGCCAGCAGCTTGTATCTAGCGGGGGACGAGCAGTACTTC. Translation: CASSLYLAGDEQYF.

The CDR3 bases are TGTGCCAGCAGCGTAAAAACAGGGGGCACTGAAGCTTTCTTT. Its translation: CASSVKTGGTEAFF. The chain couples TRBV7-2 to TRBJ1-1; 8 nucleotides agree with TRBD1. V lost 5 bases and J lost 4; bases outside the gene matches: 6. Germline CDR1 is SGHTA and CDR2 is FQGNSA. The CDR3 runs to 14 residues.

V usage is TRBV4-3 and J usage is TRBJ2-7; TRBD2 aligns across 7 bases. The CDR3 runs to 14 residues. Germline loops: CDR1 LGHNA, CDR2 YSLEER. V trimming: 4 bases; J trimming: 6 bases; junction bases outside the gene matches: 9. This CDR3 is CASSPIRLAAEQYF. The CDR3 nucleotides read TGCGCCAGCAGCCCCATTCGACTAGCAGCCGAGCAGTACTTC.

V usage is TRBV30 and J usage is TRBJ1-5; D may be TRBD1 (5 bases). This CDR3 spans 19 amino acids. The ends were cut back, 0 bases at V and 4 bases at J, with 25 bases in the middle. The germline CDR1 and CDR2 sequences are GTSNPN and SVGIG (reference sequence). CDR3 protein: CAWSVFLQANPTKNQPQHF. DNA of the CDR3: TGTGCCTGGAGTGTCTTTTTACAGGCGAACCCTACGAAGAATCAGCCCCAGCATTTT.

This clone was found once. V is TRBV19 and J is TRBJ2-5; 8 bases are a match to TRBD1. The CDR3 sequence is 16 residues long. CDR1 LNHDA and CDR2 SQIVND come from the germline V gene (reference sequence). The V segment lost 4 bases and the J segment 5 bases; nucleotides outside the gene matches: 12. The CDR3 DNA sequence: TGTGCCAGTAGTAGCCCCCCGACAGGGGTTGGGGAGACCCAGTACTTC. Its protein product is CASSSPPTGVGETQYF.

This chain joins TRBV29-1 and TRBJ1-1; 8 bases line up with TRBD1. The CDR3 length is 15 residues. The J segment lost 0 bases and the V segment lost 6 bases, leaving 9 bases of the junction unmatched. Germline CDR1 reads SQVTM; CDR2 reads ANQGSEA. The CDR3 sequence: CSVDREGGVNTEAFF. The CDR3 nucleotides read TGCAGCGTGGACAGGGAGGGTGGTGTGAACACTGAAGCTTTCTTT.

The CDR3: CASSYFSRAPQETQYF. DNA of the CDR3: TGTGCCAGCAGTTACTTCTCTCGTGCCCCACAGGAGACCCAGTACTTC. V and J are TRBV6-2 or TRBV6-3 and TRBJ2-5; D gene ambiguous. Germline CDR1 is MNHEY and CDR2 is SVGEGT. The CDR3 runs to 16 residues. Trimming left V 1 base short and J 5 bases short, with 17 bases between.

This clone was detected a few times. J is TRBJ2-1 and V is TRBV6-6; a weak D match, TRBD1 (5 bases). The germline gives CDR1 MNHNY, CDR2 SVGAGI (reference sequence). This CDR3 spans 13 amino acids. Trimming shortened V by 2 bases and J by 6 bases, and 8 bases separated the two germline ends. CDR3 DNA sequence: TGTGCCAGCAGTTACCTACAGGCCAATGAGCAGTTCTTC. As protein: CASSYLQANEQFF.